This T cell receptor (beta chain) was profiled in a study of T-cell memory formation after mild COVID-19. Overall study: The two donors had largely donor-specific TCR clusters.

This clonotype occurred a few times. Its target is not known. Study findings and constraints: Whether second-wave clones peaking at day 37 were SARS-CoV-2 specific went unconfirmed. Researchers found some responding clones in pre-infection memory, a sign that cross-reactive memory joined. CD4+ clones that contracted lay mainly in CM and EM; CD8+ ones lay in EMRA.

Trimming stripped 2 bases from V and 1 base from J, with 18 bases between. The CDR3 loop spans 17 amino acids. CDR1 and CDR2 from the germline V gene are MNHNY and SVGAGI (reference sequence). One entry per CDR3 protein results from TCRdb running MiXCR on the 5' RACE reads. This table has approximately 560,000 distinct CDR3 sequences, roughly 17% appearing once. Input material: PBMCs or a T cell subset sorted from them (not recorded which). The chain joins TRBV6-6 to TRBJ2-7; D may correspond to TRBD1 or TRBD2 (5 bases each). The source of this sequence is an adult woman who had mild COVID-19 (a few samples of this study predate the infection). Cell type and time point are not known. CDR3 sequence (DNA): TGTGCCAGCAGTTACCCGGCTCGGCAGGGACGGTCCTACGAGCAGTACTTC. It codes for CASSYPARQGRSYEQYF.